This T cell receptor (beta chain) was found in a study of T cell responses to AZD1222 COVID-19 vaccine. Germline values: CDR1 SNHLY, CDR2 FYNNEI. V was pared by 7 bases and J by 1 base, with 17 bases between. The CDR3 is 15 residues long. TCRdb keeps only in-frame clones here, not all; method: immunoSEQ multiplex PCR. The sample holds about 150,000 clones; about 88% are singletons and the top ten take 18%. Study-level results: Nearly half of unique spike-specific TCRs reportedly avoided B.1.351 and B.1.1.7 mutated regions.

In regard to this clone: The antigen is not known.

Sample: peripheral blood, taken on day 0 of AZD1222 vaccination. This TCR was sampled from an adult in good health. V gene TRBV2 combines with J gene TRBJ2-7; D is perhaps TRBD1 (6 bases). CDR3: CASTASRGRSYEQYF. DNA for the CDR3: TGTGCCAGCACCGCCTCCAGGGGTAGATCCTACGAGCAGTACTTC.